These 20 T cell receptor beta chains originate from one sample sequenced in a study of CD8+ T cells in alopecia areata. cDNA reverse transcribed from extracted RNA served as the sequencing template. Data came from immunoSEQ multiplex PCR; TCRdb stores just in-frame clones and leaves some out. The table has around 4,300 clones, more than 50% seen once; the top ten hold around 10%. Described treatment: oral pan-JAK inhibitor, 5-10 mg twice daily. Collection of lesional scalp punch biopsies and peripheral blood was performed in alopecia areata patients. The sequencing used skin, collected around week 36, from a patient treated with tofacitinib. The receptor source for this set is a human donor with alopecia areata.

This chain's CDR3 is CASSFRMDSTDTQYF. For the CDR3, the DNA is TGTGCCAGCAGCTTCCGGATGGACAGCACAGATACGCAGTATTTT. The chain combines TRBV7-8 with TRBJ2-3, with D unresolved. Germline V CDR1 and CDR2: SGHVS, FQNEAQ. Between the trimmed V and J ends, which lost 3 bases and 0 bases, there was a span of 10 bases. The CDR3 totals 15 residues. Full variable domain (outside the CDR3, taken from reference TRBV7-8 and TRBJ2-3): GAGVSQSPRYKVAKRGQDVALRCDPISGHVSLFWYQQALGQGPEFLTYFQNEAQLDKSGLPSDRFFAERPEGSVSTLKIQRTQQEDSAVYLCASSFRMDSTDTQYFGPGTRLTVL.

This clone was seen only a few times. The rearrangement links TRBV6-6 to TRBJ2-7, with 13 bases aligning to TRBD2. V shed 7 bases and J 2 bases; nucleotides not matched to a gene: 2. The CDR3 has 14 residues. Germline values: CDR1 MNHNY, CDR2 SVGAGI (reference sequence). The DNA for the CDR3 is TGTGCCAGCACCGGACTAGCGGGGGCCTACGAGCAGTACTTC. Translation: CASTGLAGAYEQYF.

This clone showed up just a few times. The rearrangement uses TRBV5-1 and TRBJ2-3; 10 nucleotides match TRBD1. V was clipped by 3 bases and J by 2 bases; unmatched bases: 9. The germline gives CDR1 SGHRS, CDR2 YFSETQ. The CDR3 is 17 amino acids. CDR3 protein: CASSSPPGQGFTDTQYF. The CDR3 DNA is TGCGCCAGCAGCTCACCTCCGGGACAGGGGTTCACAGATACGCAGTATTTT. The whole variable domain, remainder taken from reference TRBV5-1 and TRBJ2-3, is KAGVTQTPRYLIKTRGQQVTLSCSPISGHRSVSWYQQTPGQGLQFLFEYFSETQRNKGNFPGRFSGRQFSNSRSEMNVSTLELGDSALYLCASSSPPGQGFTDTQYFGPGTRLTVL.

The table lists this clone with a few counts. The chain recombines TRBV29-1 with TRBJ2-1, with D maybe TRBD2 (6 bases). The V and J ends lost 3 bases and 9 bases respectively, with 18 bases between them. The germline gives CDR1 SQVTM, CDR2 ANQGSEA. The CDR3 totals 14 residues. The CDR3: CSVDLTRSAFEQFF. The CDR3 nucleotides are TGCAGCGTTGACTTGACTAGAAGTGCCTTTGAGCAGTTCTTC.

V and J are TRBV28 and TRBJ2-5; D might be TRBD2 (7 bases). V lost 6 bases and J 0 bases, leaving 20 bases between the germline ends. The germline gives CDR1 MDHEN, CDR2 SYDVKM. The CDR3 is 17 residues long. Here the CDR3 reads CASRTLGGTLDQETQYF. CDR3 nucleotides: TGTGCCAGCAGAACGTTGGGAGGGACACTGGACCAAGAGACCCAGTACTTC.

This clone came up a few times. The rearrangement uses TRBV19 and TRBJ2-3; possible D gene TRBD1, 5 bases. Germline V CDR1 and CDR2: LNHDA, SQIVND (reference sequence). CDR3 size: 17 residues. V was clipped by 1 base and J by 4 bases, with 18 bases between them. The CDR3 region has the DNA TGTGCCAGTAGTATAGCGGGTCGACTCTTGGGGCCAGATACGCAGTATTTT. Its protein is CASSIAGRLLGPDTQYF. The complete variable domain, with remaining parts taken from reference TRBV19 and TRBJ2-3, reads DGGITQSPKYLFRKEGQNVTLSCEQNLNHDAMYWYRQDPGQGLRLIYYSQIVNDFQKGDIAEGYSVSREKKESFPLTVTSAQKNPTAFYLCASSIAGRLLGPDTQYFGPGTRLTVL.

The gene calls are TRBV19 and TRBJ2-3; 8 bases are a match to TRBD2. There are 13 residues in the CDR3. V was pared by 8 bases and J by 4 bases, with 5 bases of the junction left unmatched. Germline-derived CDR1 and CDR2 are LNHDA and SQIVND (reference sequence). The CDR3 sequence is CASWNGRADTQYF. CDR3 nucleotide sequence: TGTGCCAGTTGGAACGGGAGGGCAGATACGCAGTATTTT.

This clone was observed a few times. V gene TRBV6-1 combines with J gene TRBJ1-1; 7 bases align to TRBD1. Germline CDR1 MNHNS, CDR2 SASEGT. The junction had 4 bases not matched to a gene; V was cut back by 4 bases and J by 2 bases. The CDR3 loop spans 14 amino acids. As DNA, the CDR3 is TGTGCCAGCAGTGCGGGGACAGTCAACACTGAAGCTTTCTTT. Its protein product is CASSAGTVNTEAFF.

The chain has TRBV6-1 and TRBJ2-2, with D perhaps given as TRBD1 or TRBD2 (6 bases each). CDR3 size: 14 residues. Deletions cut 5 bases from V and 5 bases from J, with 12 bases between. CDR1 and CDR2 from the germline V gene are MNHNS and SASEGT. The CDR3 nucleotides read TGTGCCAGCAGTCTAGAGGGGGGAACCGGGGAGCTGTTTTTT. This encodes CASSLEGGTGELFF.

The chain couples TRBV5-1 to TRBJ1-2; TRBD1 aligns across 10 bases. CDR1 is SGHRS and CDR2 is YFSETQ in the germline V gene. Losses at the gene ends were 4 bases for V and 8 bases for J; bases not matched to a gene: 11. The CDR3 sequence is 15 residues long. The CDR3 is CASSMATGTGVGYTF. Here the CDR3 DNA reads TGCGCCAGCAGCATGGCTACCGGGACAGGGGTCGGCTACACCTTC.

The J gene is TRBJ2-1, the V gene TRBV7-9; D is perhaps TRBD2 (5 bases). With 2 bases removed from V and 6 bases from J, the gap between germline ends came to 14 bases. Per germline, CDR1 SEHNR and CDR2 FQNEAQ (reference sequence). This CDR3 contains 15 residues. The CDR3 sequence: CASSLTSSSGNEQFF. CDR3 DNA: TGTGCCAGCAGCTTAACGTCCTCCAGCGGCAATGAGCAGTTCTTC.

This chain connects TRBV27 to TRBJ2-2; D is perhaps TRBD2 (6 bases). Trimming cost V 5 bases and J 2 bases, with 9 bases left between them. The CDR3 totals 14 residues. Germline values: CDR1 MNHEY, CDR2 SMNVEV (reference sequence). This CDR3 is CASSPGLNTGELFF. CDR3 bases: TGTGCCAGCAGTCCGGGACTCAACACCGGGGAGCTGTTTTTT.

This clone has only one observation. Other nucleotide sequences in the sample specify the same CDR3. The V and J genes are TRBV7-6 and TRBJ2-3; either TRBD1 or TRBD2 may supply D (6 bases each). CDR1 and CDR2 (germline): SGHVS, FNYEAQ. The length of the CDR3 is 13 residues. V lost 5 bases and J 8 bases, leaving 14 bases between the germline ends. DNA of the CDR3: TGTGCCAGCAGCGTCCGAGGGGGGACTACGCAGTATTTT. Amino acid sequence: CASSVRGGTTQYF.

This clone was picked up a small number of times. The chain joins TRBV5-1 to TRBJ1-2; D perhaps matches TRBD1 (5 bases). Germline V lookup: CDR1 SGHRS, CDR2 YFSETQ. The CDR3 has 13 amino acids. Trimming removed 3 bases from V and 7 bases from J, with 13 bases in between. CDR3 nucleotides: TGCGCCAGCAGCTCTCAGGGTTCGGGTGGCTACACCTTC. Translated, it gives CASSSQGSGGYTF.

The chain recombines TRBV7-9 with TRBJ1-2; the D gene is possibly TRBD1 (5 bases). The length of the CDR3 is 16 residues. The germline V gene has CDR1 SEHNR and CDR2 FQNEAQ (reference sequence). The V end was cut by 6 bases, the J end by 6 bases, with 23 bases between. The CDR3 nucleotides are TGTGCCAGCAGTTTGCAACCGGGACTCGCTTCGCATGGCTACACCTTC. Amino acid sequence: CASSLQPGLASHGYTF.

With regard to this clone: A far bigger clonotype differs at one base, so this is likely a read error. The chain recombines TRBV7-9 with TRBJ1-1, with a possible D match to TRBD1 (5 bases). V lost 3 bases and J 4 bases, leaving 6 bases between the germline ends. The germline V gene has CDR1 SEHNR and CDR2 FQNEAQ (reference sequence). This CDR3 has 12 amino acids. CDR3 nucleotides: TGTGCCAGCAGCTTCGGGACCACTGAAGCTTTCTTT. It codes for CASSFGTTEAFF.

In its sample, this clone was seen a few times. The V gene is TRBV5-3, the J gene TRBJ2-1; TRBD2 matches 11 bases. TRBV5-3 falls under the ORF class, with uncertain function. This CDR3 has 15 amino acids. V shed 8 bases and J 5 bases; nucleotides not matched to a gene: 9. Here the CDR3 DNA reads TGTGCCAGCAGCCTGGGACTAGCGGCACACAATGAGCAGTTCTTC. Amino acid sequence: CASSLGLAAHNEQFF.

The gene calls are TRBV7-2 and TRBJ2-7; 8 nucleotides agree with TRBD1. The CDR3 totals 16 residues. After removal of 6 bases from V and 2 bases from J, the junction contained 12 bases not matched to a gene. The germline V gene has CDR1 SGHTA and CDR2 FQGNSA. This CDR3 is CASRPSDRGFPYEQYF. DNA of the CDR3: TGTGCCAGCAGACCTTCTGACAGGGGATTCCCCTACGAGCAGTACTTC.

The rearrangement joins TRBV4-1 to TRBJ2-5, with TRBD2 as a possible D gene (6 bases). Trimming cost V 4 bases and J 4 bases, with 19 bases left between them. This CDR3 is 16 amino acids long. Germline V gene sequence: CDR1 MGHRA, CDR2 YSYEKL. This CDR3 is CASSPGTAGKGETQYF. In nucleotides, the CDR3 is TGCGCCAGCAGCCCGGGGACCGCGGGGAAGGGAGAGACCCAGTACTTC.

V gene TRBV9 combines with J gene TRBJ2-7, with a weak D call TRBD1 (5 bases). V lost 0 bases, J lost 1 base, and 17 bases lay in between. Germline V lookup: CDR1 SGDLS, CDR2 YYNGEE. This CDR3 has 17 amino acids. DNA of the CDR3: TGTGCCAGCAGCGTAGCAAGTTTTCCAGGGCCGTCCTACGAGCAGTACTTC. Its protein product is CASSVASFPGPSYEQYF.